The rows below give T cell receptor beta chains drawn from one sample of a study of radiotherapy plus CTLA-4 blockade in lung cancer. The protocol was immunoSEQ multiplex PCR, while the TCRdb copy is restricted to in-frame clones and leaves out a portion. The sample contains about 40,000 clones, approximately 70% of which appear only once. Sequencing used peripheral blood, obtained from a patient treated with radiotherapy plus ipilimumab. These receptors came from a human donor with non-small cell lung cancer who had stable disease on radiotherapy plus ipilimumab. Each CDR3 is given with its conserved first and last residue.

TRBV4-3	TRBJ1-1	CASSQDGGETEAFF
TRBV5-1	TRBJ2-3	CASSLIGLAGSSTDTQYF
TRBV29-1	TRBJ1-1	CSVVWTRNTEAFF
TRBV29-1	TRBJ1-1	CSVPGKGSLMNTEAFF
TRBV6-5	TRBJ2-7	CASSSSAGGLYEQYF
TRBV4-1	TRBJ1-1	CASSQALTGRRAEAFF
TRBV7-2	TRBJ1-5	CASSRQVGDNQPQHF
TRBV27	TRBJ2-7	CASSRWDAGAYEQYF
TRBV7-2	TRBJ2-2	CASSLRTGDVGELFF
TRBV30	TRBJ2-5	CAWRADRVETQYF
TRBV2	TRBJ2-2	CASRTGTDLTGELFF
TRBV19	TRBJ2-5	CASSRTSGRETQYF
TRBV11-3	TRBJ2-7	CASSLSTGNYEQYF
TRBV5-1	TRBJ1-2	CASSLTGDYGYTF
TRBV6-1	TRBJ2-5	CASSKDPDRAETQYF
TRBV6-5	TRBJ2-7	CASATQGSYEQYF
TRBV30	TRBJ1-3	CACADRNTIYF
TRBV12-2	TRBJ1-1	CASRQGVNTEAFF
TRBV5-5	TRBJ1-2	CASSLGTGTIVAYGYTF
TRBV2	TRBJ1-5	CASREALTGYNQPQHF
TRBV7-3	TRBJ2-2	CASRRGQGTGELFF
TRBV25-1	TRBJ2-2	CASKPPGIDTGELFF
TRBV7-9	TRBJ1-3	CASSLKGEGSGNTIYF
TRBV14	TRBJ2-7	CASSQSTLYEQYF
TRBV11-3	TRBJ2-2	CASSLTRSNTGELFF
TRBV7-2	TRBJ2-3	CASSLGTSGGPRGTQYF
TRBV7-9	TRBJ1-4	CASSWTAVNEKLFF
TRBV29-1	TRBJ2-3	CSVEKSGYGTDTQYF
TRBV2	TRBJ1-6	CASSEGGRGSPLHF
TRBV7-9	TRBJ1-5	CASSLGARGDGNQPQHF
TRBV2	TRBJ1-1	CASTEVAGHTEAFF
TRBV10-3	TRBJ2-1	CAISPEVFGTSGGASYNEQFF
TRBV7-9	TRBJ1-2	CASSASGGGYTF
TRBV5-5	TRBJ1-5	CASSASGGQPQHF
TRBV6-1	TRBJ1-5	CASSDGTGGFQPQHF
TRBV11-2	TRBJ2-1	CASSLAGLAGEREQFF
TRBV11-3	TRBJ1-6	CASSTDRLKLHF
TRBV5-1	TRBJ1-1	CASSNTGDSYDTEAFF
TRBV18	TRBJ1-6	CASSPQGENSPLHF
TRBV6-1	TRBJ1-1	CATTIQGEIGTEAFF
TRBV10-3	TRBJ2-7	CAISEWTSGGEQYF
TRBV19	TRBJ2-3	CASSTGQTDTQYF
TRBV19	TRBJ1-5	CASSAGRARAHQPQHF
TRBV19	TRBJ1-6	CASKKGQGNSPLHF
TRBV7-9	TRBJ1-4	CASSLGQVGEKLFF
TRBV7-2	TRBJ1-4	CASSLVPPLAGYEKLFF